Sequencing of this T cell receptor (beta chain) was carried out in a study of identical twins. Template switching added a universal primer site; cDNA carried unique molecular identifiers. TCRdb processed the 5' RACE reads anew with MiXCR; each CDR3 protein has one entry. The data contain 500,000 to 550,000 distinct CDR3 sequences, around 20% of them seen just once; the ten biggest clones take up around 0.47%. With no exceptions, donors were healthy Caucasians. Trimming at V came to 5 bases and at J to 4 bases, leaving 6 bases not matched to a gene. The V gene's germline CDR1 is MGHDK and CDR2 SYGVNS. The CDR3 sequence is 15 residues long. Separately, the same data were catalogued under a study of yellow fever vaccine responses in identical twins.

The source material was CD4+ T cells sorted from blood. The source of this sequence is a young woman in good health. The V call is TRBV25-1, the J call TRBJ2-2; 8 positions agree with TRBD1. The CDR3 reads CASSSAGGRTGELFF. The CDR3 DNA sequence: TGTGCCAGCAGTTCTGCAGGGGGCCGCACCGGGGAGCTGTTTTTT.